This entry concerns a single T cell receptor (beta chain). Its antigen remains unidentified. The data were taken from a study of T-cell memory formation after mild COVID-19. Study at large: Most TCR clusters belonged to a single donor.

Constant-segment primers were used for 5'RACE, and the resulting TCR alpha and TCR beta cDNA libraries carried sample barcodes and UMIs. MiXCR, applied by TCRdb to the 5' RACE reads, yields one record per CDR3 protein. The sample includes under 350,000 distinct CDR3 sequences, around 15% of them seen just once. The CDR3 spans 15 residues. V shed 7 bases, J shed 2 bases, and the junction held 10 bases outside the gene matches. Germline CDR1 is SGHRS and CDR2 is YFSETQ. Study-level points and caveats: Nothing confirmed that second-wave clones peaking on day 37 were specific for SARS-CoV-2. Among contracting clones, CD4+ were mainly CM/EM and CD8+ enriched in EMRA.

The sample was PBMCs or a T cell subset sorted from them (not recorded which). The gene calls are TRBV5-1 and TRBJ2-3; 7 nucleotides line up with TRBD2. The clonotype originates from a man between 18 and 29 years old who had mild COVID-19 (a few samples of this study predate the infection). Cell type and time point are not known. The CDR3 DNA reads as TGCGCCAGCTTTTTCACGGGGGGTGCCACAGATACGCAGTATTTT. Translating it yields CASFFTGGATDTQYF.